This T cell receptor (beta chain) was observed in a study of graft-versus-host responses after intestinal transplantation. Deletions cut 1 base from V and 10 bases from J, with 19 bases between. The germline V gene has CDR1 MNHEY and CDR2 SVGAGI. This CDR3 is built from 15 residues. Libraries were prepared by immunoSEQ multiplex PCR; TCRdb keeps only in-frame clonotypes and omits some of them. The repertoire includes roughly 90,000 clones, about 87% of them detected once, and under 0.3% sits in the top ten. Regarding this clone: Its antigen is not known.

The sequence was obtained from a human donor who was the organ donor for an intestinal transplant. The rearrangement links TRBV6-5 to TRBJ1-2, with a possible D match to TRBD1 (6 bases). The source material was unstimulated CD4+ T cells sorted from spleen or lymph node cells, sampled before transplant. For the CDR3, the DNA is TGTGCCAGCAGTTACTTGACTCAGGGGAGGGGTCCCTACACCTTC. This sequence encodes CASSYLTQGRGPYTF.